The subject of this entry is one TCR beta chain. Its antigen is not yet known. Within one base of it there is no much larger clone, and no base qualities were kept. Whole blood was collected in K2EDTA tubes by collaborating institutions according to the institutions' own protocols. For TCRbeta analysis, collaborator samples were shipped as frozen whole blood, as isolated PBMCs, or as DNA extracted from either sample type. This record comes from a study of blood T cell repertoires in COVID-19 (dated by TCRdb to 2020 to 2022). For the wider study: Collaborator samples came from the United States, Italy and Spain and covered acute and convalescent phases of COVID-19. The prospective study material was composed of cDNA or gDNA derived from T cells, B-cell-depleted T cells, or PBMCs. The dataset comprised deeply sampled blood TCRbeta repertoires from subjects exposed to, actively infected with, or recovered from COVID-19. The repertoires were made available in a free public database intended to serve as a resource for research on the immune response to SARS-CoV-2. The samples were drawn from two sources: the first 160 participants of the ongoing ImmuneRACE study, and 1,000 to 1,500 subjects contributed by 6 global collaborators. The sample metadata nearly always contained a de-identified subject ID, COVID-19 status, age in years and sex. HLA class I and class II types, where available, came from metadata supplied by the sample provider rather than from assay-based typing. Summary of the overall study and its limitations: The amount of clinical and demographic metadata varied by source and participant and was provided uncurated.

The immunoSEQ Assay, a bias-controlled multiplex PCR, was used to amplify TCRbeta CDR3 regions from genomic DNA. Processing in the source paper ran as follows. The number of nucleated cells in each sample was estimated by amplification of reference gene primers within the assay. To quantify the absolute abundance of each unique TCRbeta CDR3 rearrangement, sequence reads were collapsed and filtered. For each sample, productive Simpson clonality was calculated as the square root of Simpson's diversity index across productive rearrangements. Entries here come from immuneACCESS through TCRdb and include only in-frame sequences with V and J called. Some clones fail to appear in such tables; in the studies checked, an unresolved V gene covers under half of the shortfall, and the cause of the remainder is unknown. V and J calls and clone size are copied from that table; D and trimming were computed from the DNA. For this sample there are 170,000 or so clones; around 90% appear just once. 2.7% of the sample goes to the ten largest clones.

The receptor was isolated from a man in his forties or fifties with active or convalescent COVID-19. The sample taken for sequencing was peripheral blood.

CDR3 region: CASSLRDRGTDTQYF. The DNA sequence reads TGTGCCAGCAGCTTACGGGACAGGGGTACAGATACGCAGTATTTT. This receptor chain uses TRBV7-3 and TRBJ2-3; the junction holds 10 bases that match TRBD1. Measured from the cysteine to the phenylalanine, the CDR3 is 15 residues long. Only the CDR3 part of the read is kept: 45 bases, read in frame from the first base. In the germline V gene, CDR1 corresponds to SGHTA and CDR2 to FQGTGA. Compared with germline, V lacks 2 bases and J lacks 3 bases; bases without a gene match: 2.